This entry lists 18 T cell receptor beta chains sequenced from one sample in a study of blood T cells in healthy people across ages. It was with a sample-barcoded 5' primer and a J-beta primer mix that a second PCR of roughly 7 to 12 cycles was run. TCRdb analysed the 5' RACE reads with MiXCR anew, one entry per CDR3 protein. The sample yields hundreds of thousands of distinct CDR3 sequences, roughly half seen once. Sequenced material: blood. The receptors originated from a woman over 75 in good health.

The CDR3 protein is CAWGLGTAATDTQYF. CDR3 coding DNA: TGTGCCTGGGGACTGGGGACGGCAGCCACAGATACGCAGTATTTT. This chain uses TRBV30 with TRBJ2-3; D might be TRBD1 or TRBD2, each matching 5 bases. The length of the CDR3 is 15 residues. Germline CDR1 and CDR2: GTSNPN and SVGIG (reference sequence). V lost 5 bases and J 2 bases, leaving 17 bases between the germline ends.

Points on this clonotype: Since a much larger clone is just one base distant, this may be a read error. The CDR3 loop reads CASRGPPEVGAYEQYF. CDR3 coding DNA: TGCGCCAGCCGGGGACCTCCGGAAGTGGGAGCCTACGAGCAGTACTTC. This chain joins TRBV5-1 and TRBJ2-7; D possibly matches TRBD1 or TRBD2 (5 bases each). The germline CDR1 and CDR2 sequences are SGHRS and YFSETQ. The CDR3 runs to 16 residues. Trimming cost V 7 bases and J 2 bases, with 22 bases left between them. The variable domain in full, completed from reference TRBV5-1 and TRBJ2-7, reads KAGVTQTPRYLIKTRGQQVTLSCSPISGHRSVSWYQQTPGQGLQFLFEYFSETQRNKGNFPGRFSGRQFSNSRSEMNVSTLELGDSALYLCASRGPPEVGAYEQYFGPGTRLTVT.

This clonotype showed up just once. A much larger clone sits a single nucleotide away, making a read error possible. The rearrangement joins TRBV6-2 or TRBV6-3 to TRBJ2-5; 7 positions agree with TRBD2. Germline V gene sequence: CDR1 MNHEY, CDR2 SVGEGT. The length of the CDR3 is 15 residues. The CDR3 nucleotides read TGTGCCAGCAGTTACTCCTCTAGCGGCCAAGAGGCCCAGTACTTC. Encoded protein: CASSYSSSGQEAQYF.

The chain combines TRBV9 with TRBJ1-5; 12 bases fit TRBD1. The CDR3 extends over 15 amino acids. Germline loops: CDR1 SGDLS, CDR2 YYNGEE. After removal of 0 bases from V and 9 bases from J, the junction contained 4 bases not matched to a gene. CDR3 nucleotide sequence: TGTGCCAGCAGCGTAGGGGACAGGGGGCATCGGCCCCAGCATTTT. This translates into CASSVGDRGHRPQHF.

As regards this clonotype: It may be a read error: a sequence one base away is much more abundant. The chain uses TRBV28 and TRBJ2-5; TRBD2 is a possible D gene (5 bases). The J call is in doubt because the DNA end fits TRBJ2-7 better. Germline V lookup: CDR1 MDHEN, CDR2 SYDVKM. The CDR3 extends over 14 amino acids. The CDR3 sequence: CASPGGGPAYEQYF. Written as DNA, the CDR3 is TGTGCCAGCCCAGGCGGCGGGCCTGCCTACGAGCAGTACTTC.

Comments on this clonotype: This may be a read error: a much more frequent sequence differs by one nucleotide. The chain joins TRBV7-8 to TRBJ2-1, with 8 positions matching TRBD2. The end of the DNA is better explained by TRBJ2-7, so the J call may be wrong. The germline V gene has CDR1 SGHVS and CDR2 FQNEAQ. The CDR3 is 16 residues long. The CDR3 DNA sequence: TGTGCCAGCAGCTCATCAGCGGGAGTAGGCTACAATGAGCAGTACTTC. Residues: CASSSSAGVGYNEQYF.

This clonotype has ten or more counts. The chain employs TRBV20-1 and TRBJ1-5, with a tentative D call TRBD1 (6 bases). The germline CDR1 and CDR2 sequences are DFQATT and SNEGSKA (reference sequence). V shed 6 bases and J shed 5 bases, with 14 bases lying between them. The CDR3 runs to 13 residues. CDR3 bases: TGCAGTGCCGGGGGGCACCTCGATCAGCCCCAGCATTTT. Protein: CSAGGHLDQPQHF.

This clonotype was recorded a few times. The chain recombines TRBV5-1 with TRBJ2-4; 9 bases map to TRBD2. The germline V gene encodes CDR1 SGHRS and CDR2 YFSETQ. Losses at the gene ends were 2 bases for V and 2 bases for J; bases not matched to a gene: 8. The CDR3 contains 17 residues. The CDR3 nucleotides are TGCGCCAGCAGCTTTCCTAGCGGGACGGGGACCAAAAACATTCAGTACTTC. This translates into CASSFPSGTGTKNIQYF.

This clonotype is a singleton in its sample. The CDR3 sequence: CASRVRGSLITETQYF. The CDR3 region has the DNA TGTGCCAGCAGAGTCAGGGGGTCCCTCATCACCGAGACCCAGTACTTC. The chain is built from TRBV28 and TRBJ2-5, with TRBD1 identical over 7 bases. CDR1 is MDHEN and CDR2 is SYDVKM in the germline V gene. The CDR3 is 16 residues long. V lost 6 bases to trimming and J lost 5 bases; unmatched junction nucleotides: 15.

This chain links TRBV19 with TRBJ2-7; D ambiguous. The J call is in doubt because the DNA end fits TRBJ2-5 better. CDR1 is LNHDA and CDR2 is SQIVND in the germline V gene (reference sequence). The CDR3 runs to 14 residues. This CDR3 is CASSIKGPKATQYF. The CDR3 DNA reads TGTGCCAGTAGTATAAAGGGCCCCAAGGCGACCCAGTACTTC.

This clonotype showed up many times. The rearrangement uses TRBV3-1 and TRBJ2-1; D gene uncertain. This CDR3 spans 11 amino acids. V was cut by 1 base and J by 8 bases, with 3 bases left in between. Germline CDR1 is LGHDT and CDR2 is YNNKEL (reference sequence). CDR3 bases: TGTGCCAGCAGCCAAGGGGATGAGCAGTTCTTC. It encodes CASSQGDEQFF.

The J gene is TRBJ2-3, the V gene TRBV6-6; unclear D gene. CDR3 length: 13 residues. V was pared by 6 bases and J by 0 bases, with 7 bases between. Germline V gene sequence: CDR1 MNHNY, CDR2 SVGAGI (reference sequence). The CDR3 sequence: CASRLDSTDTQYF. The CDR3 bases are TGTGCCAGCAGGCTTGACAGCACAGATACGCAGTATTTT.

The rearrangement links TRBV19 to TRBJ1-5; D is unclear. V dropped 3 bases and J dropped 0 bases, with 9 bases sitting between them. The CDR3 has 15 residues. Germline CDR1 reads LNHDA; CDR2 reads SQIVND (reference sequence). CDR3 protein: CASSIRDTSNQPQHF. Here the CDR3 DNA reads TGTGCCAGTAGTATCAGAGATACTAGCAATCAGCCCCAGCATTTT.

J is TRBJ2-7 and V is TRBV5-4; 8 bases line up with TRBD2. This CDR3 region has 14 residues. Per germline, CDR1 SGHNT and CDR2 YYREEE (reference sequence). V lost 1 base and J lost 2; bases outside the gene matches: 2. This chain's CDR3 is CASSLLGGAYEQYF. The CDR3 DNA is TGTGCCAGCAGCTTGCTCGGGGGGGCCTACGAGCAGTACTTC.

The chain carries TRBV28 and TRBJ2-5; 7 positions match TRBD2. V shed 5 bases, J shed 4 bases, and the junction held 16 bases outside the gene matches. Germline V gene data show CDR1 as MDHEN and CDR2 as SYDVKM. This CDR3 spans 17 amino acids. CDR3 nucleotides: TGTGCCAGCAGTCGTTCGGGGCGGGGGTCTAGAGGAGAGACCCAGTACTTC. Amino acids: CASSRSGRGSRGETQYF.

This chain connects TRBV5-1 to TRBJ2-7; D is tentatively TRBD1 or TRBD2 (5 bases each). Germline V lookup: CDR1 SGHRS, CDR2 YFSETQ. There are 13 residues in the CDR3. V was pared by 7 bases and J by 3 bases, with 14 bases between. The DNA for the CDR3 is TGCGCCAGCTGCAGGGACGGTGGCTACGAGCAGTACTTC. Amino acid sequence: CASCRDGGYEQYF.

The V gene is TRBV20-1, the J gene TRBJ1-1; possibly TRBD1 for D (5 bases). Germline CDR1 reads DFQATT; CDR2 reads SNEGSKA (reference sequence). Trimming stripped 5 bases from V and 5 bases from J, with 9 bases between. This CDR3 region has 11 residues. CDR3 sequence: CSAGRETEAFF. Here the CDR3 DNA reads TGCAGTGCTGGCAGGGAGACTGAAGCTTTCTTT.

The genes are TRBV15 and TRBJ2-5; 7 bases match TRBD1. The CDR3 is made up of 14 amino acids. V was pared by 5 bases and J by 4 bases, with 7 bases of the junction left unmatched. Looked up from germline, CDR1 is LNHNV and CDR2 is YYDKDF (reference sequence). The CDR3 nucleotides read TGTGCCACCAGCTCGGGACAGCCAGGAGAGACCCAGTACTTC. The encoded protein is CATSSGQPGETQYF.